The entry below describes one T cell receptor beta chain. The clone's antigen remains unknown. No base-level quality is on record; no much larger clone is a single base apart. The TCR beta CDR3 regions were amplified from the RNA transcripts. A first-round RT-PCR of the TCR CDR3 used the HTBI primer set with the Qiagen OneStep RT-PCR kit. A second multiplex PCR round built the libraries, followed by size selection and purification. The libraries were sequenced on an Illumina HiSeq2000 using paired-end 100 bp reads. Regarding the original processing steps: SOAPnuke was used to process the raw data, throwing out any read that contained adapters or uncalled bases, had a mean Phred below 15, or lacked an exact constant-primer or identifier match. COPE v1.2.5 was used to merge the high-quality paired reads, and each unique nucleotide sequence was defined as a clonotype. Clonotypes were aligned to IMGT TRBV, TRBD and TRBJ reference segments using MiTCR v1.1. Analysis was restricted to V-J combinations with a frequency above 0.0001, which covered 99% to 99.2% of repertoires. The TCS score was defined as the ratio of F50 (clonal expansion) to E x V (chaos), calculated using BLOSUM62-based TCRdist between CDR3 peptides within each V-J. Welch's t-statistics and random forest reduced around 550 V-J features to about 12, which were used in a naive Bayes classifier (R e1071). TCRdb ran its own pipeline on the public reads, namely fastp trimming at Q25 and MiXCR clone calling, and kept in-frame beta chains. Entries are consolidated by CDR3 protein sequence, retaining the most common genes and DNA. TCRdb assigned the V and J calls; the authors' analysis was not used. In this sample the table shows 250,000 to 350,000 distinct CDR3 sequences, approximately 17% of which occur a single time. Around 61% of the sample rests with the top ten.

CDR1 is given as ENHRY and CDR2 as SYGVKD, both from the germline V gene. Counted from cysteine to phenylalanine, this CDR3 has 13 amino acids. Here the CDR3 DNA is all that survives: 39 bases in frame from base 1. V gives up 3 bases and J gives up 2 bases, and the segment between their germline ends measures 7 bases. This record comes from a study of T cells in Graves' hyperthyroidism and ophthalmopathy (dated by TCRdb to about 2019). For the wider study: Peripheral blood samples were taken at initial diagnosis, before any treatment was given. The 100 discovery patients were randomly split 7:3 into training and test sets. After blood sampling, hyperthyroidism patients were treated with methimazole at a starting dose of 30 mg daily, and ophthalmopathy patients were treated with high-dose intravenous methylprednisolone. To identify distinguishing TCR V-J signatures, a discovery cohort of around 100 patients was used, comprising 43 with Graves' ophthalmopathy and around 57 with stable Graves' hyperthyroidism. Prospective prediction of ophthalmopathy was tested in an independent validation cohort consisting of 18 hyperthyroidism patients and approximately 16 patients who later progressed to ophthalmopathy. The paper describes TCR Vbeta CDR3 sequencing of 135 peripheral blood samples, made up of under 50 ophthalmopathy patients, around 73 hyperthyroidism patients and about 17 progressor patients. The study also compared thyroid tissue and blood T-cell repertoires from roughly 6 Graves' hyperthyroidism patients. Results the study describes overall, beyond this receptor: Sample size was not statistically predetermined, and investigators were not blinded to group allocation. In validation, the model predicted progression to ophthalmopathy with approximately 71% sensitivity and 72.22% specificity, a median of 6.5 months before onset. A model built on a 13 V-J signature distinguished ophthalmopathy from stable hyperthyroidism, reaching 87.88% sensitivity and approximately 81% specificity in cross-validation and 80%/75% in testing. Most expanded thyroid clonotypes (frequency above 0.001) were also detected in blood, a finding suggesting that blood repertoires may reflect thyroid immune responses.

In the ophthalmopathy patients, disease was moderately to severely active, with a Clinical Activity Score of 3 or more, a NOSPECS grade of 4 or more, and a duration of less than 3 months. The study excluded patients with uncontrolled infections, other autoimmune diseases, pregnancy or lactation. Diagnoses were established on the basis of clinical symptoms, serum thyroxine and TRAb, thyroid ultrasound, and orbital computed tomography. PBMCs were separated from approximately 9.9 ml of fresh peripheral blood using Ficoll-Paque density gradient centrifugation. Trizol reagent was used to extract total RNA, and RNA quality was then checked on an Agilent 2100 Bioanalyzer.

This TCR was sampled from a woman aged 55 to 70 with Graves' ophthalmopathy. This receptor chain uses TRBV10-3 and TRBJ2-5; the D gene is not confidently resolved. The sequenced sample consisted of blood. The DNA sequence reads TGTGCCATCAGTGAACAGTTTCAAGAGACCCAGTACTTC. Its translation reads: CAISEQFQETQYF.